The source of this T cell receptor (beta chain) is a study of T cell repertoires in ileal Crohn's disease. Across the study: About half of patients got postoperative therapy: ten or so thiopurines, fewer than 20 anti-TNF.

V was clipped by 6 bases and J by 0 bases, with 12 bases between them. Germline V lookup: CDR1 WSHSY, CDR2 SAAADI. The CDR3 contains 15 residues. Sequencing used immunoSEQ multiplex PCR; TCRdb keeps in-frame clones, though not all of them. The sample has about 5,200 clones, roughly four fifths seen once; the top ten hold 5% to 6.5%. Sequencing was carried out using ileal tissue. This chain links TRBV10-2 with TRBJ2-4; no reliable D call. The receptor comes from an adult with Crohn's disease. DNA of the CDR3: TGCGCCAGCAGCGCCGACTTGGGAGCCAAAAACATTCAGTACTTC. It yields the protein CASSADLGAKNIQYF.